This TCR beta chain was obtained from a study of cytomegalovirus exposure and HLA in healthy donors. Method: immunoSEQ multiplex PCR; TCRdb's copy keeps in-frame clones and lacks some. The table has over 250,000 clones, about 86% seen once. CDR3 length equals 16 residues. V dropped 4 bases and J dropped 1 base, with 14 bases sitting between them. Germline CDR1 LGHNA, CDR2 YNFKEQ. Concerning this clone: Antigen: not known.

General study findings and limits: The tendency of first-cohort TCR clusters to co-occur in the 120 or so validation repertoires was the finding of a later analysis.

This sequence was found in a young woman in good health and CMV-seronegative. The V call is TRBV4-2, the J call TRBJ2-1; tentatively, D is TRBD2 (6 bases). The specimen sequenced was PBMCs. The CDR3 DNA is TGTGCCAGCAGCCCTCAATCTAGCGATTCCTACAATGAGCAGTTCTTC. Its protein is CASSPQSSDSYNEQFF.